This T cell receptor beta chain was found in a study of T cell responses to AZD1222 COVID-19 vaccine. The protocol was immunoSEQ multiplex PCR, while the TCRdb copy is restricted to in-frame clones and leaves out a portion. The profile shows about 110,000 clones, approximately 90% of them singletons. The clonotype was recovered from an adult in good health. Sequencing was performed on peripheral blood, taken on day 0 of MenACWY control vaccination.

CDR3 coding DNA: TGTGCCAGCAGCTCACAGGGCGGCAAAAACATTCAGTACTTC. This translates into CASSSQGGKNIQYF. The V and J genes are TRBV7-2 and TRBJ2-4; a possible D gene is TRBD1 (6 bases). V gave up 4 bases and J gave up 3 bases, with 10 bases separating them. The V gene's germline CDR1 is SGHTA and CDR2 FQGNSA. CDR3 length: 14 residues.